The 32 T cell receptor beta chains below were found in one sample sequenced in a study of spatial heterogeneity in lung cancer (dated by TCRdb to about 2019). Results the study describes overall, beyond this receptor: The tumor nonsynonymous mutation count correlated with the number of expanded alpha and beta TCRs within the tumor.

Library preparation was by 5' RACE. The listed sequencing device is NextSeq 500. TCRdb trimmed the raw reads at Q25, called clones with MiXCR and kept productive beta chains. Entries that share a CDR3 protein sequence are merged under the most common genes and DNA. This sample holds 6,000 to 8,500 distinct CDR3 sequences; around 13% were observed only once. The top ten hold about 8.5% of the sample. Interpreted using the paper, the time point label stands for: sample taken at primary tumor resection. These receptors' antigens are unknown. The material was lung tumor tissue, obtained at surgery. These receptors were collected from a male donor with early-stage non-small cell lung cancer.

This clonotype showed up many times. This beta chain slipped into a library made for alpha chains as a stray read, so its size is not meaningful. The chain has TRBV15 and TRBJ2-7; D ambiguous. This CDR3 has 14 residues. The germline V gene encodes CDR1 LNHNV and CDR2 YYDKDF (reference sequence). Trimming took 4 bases from V and 2 from J, leaving 12 bases between them. The DNA of the CDR3 is TGTGCCACCAGCACAACAACTCGTCCCTACGAGCAGTACTTC. Its protein product is CATSTTTRPYEQYF.

With regard to this clonotype: This beta chain appears as a stray read in a library generated for alpha chains; its size is not informative. The chain has TRBV7-9 and TRBJ2-7; D might be TRBD2 (5 bases). Trimming took 3 bases from V and 8 from J, leaving 8 bases between them. This CDR3 region has 11 residues. Germline V CDR1 and CDR2: SEHNR, FQNEAQ (reference sequence). CDR3 DNA: TGTGCCAGCAGCTTTCCGGGAAAGCAGTACTTC. It codes for CASSFPGKQYF.

By its share, this clonotype is medium-sized. The size of this beta chain means little, since it is a stray read in a library made for alpha chains. This sequence joins TRBV20-1 and TRBJ2-1; TRBD2 agrees at 10 bases. V shed 0 bases, J shed 9 bases, and the junction held 8 bases outside the gene matches. CDR1 is DFQATT and CDR2 is SNEGSKA in the germline V gene (reference sequence). The CDR3 length is 15 residues. CDR3 coding DNA: TGCAGTGCTAGAGATTGGCTAGCGGGAGTAGGTGAGCAGTTCTTC. This codes for CSARDWLAGVGEQFF.

This clonotype was observed many times. Since it is a stray read in a library aimed at alpha chains, this beta chain has a size that is not meaningful. The chain links TRBV20-1 to TRBJ2-5, with D hard to call. Germline values: CDR1 DFQATT, CDR2 SNEGSKA (reference sequence). Deletions cut 3 bases from V and 5 bases from J, with 19 bases between. This CDR3 has 15 amino acids. The CDR3 DNA follows: TGCAGTGCTAGCGGTCTGGCGTCCCACGAGGAGACCCAGTACTTC. Protein product: CSASGLASHEETQYF.

This clonotype was observed many times. Compared with germline, one end of the junction differs, possibly owing to a read error. This beta chain was picked up by a library intended for alpha chains and is off target, so its count carries little meaning. J is TRBJ2-7 and V is TRBV20-1; D unclear. Germline V gives CDR1 DFQATT, CDR2 SNEGSKA (reference sequence). The length of the CDR3 is 15 residues. DNA for the CDR3: TGCAGTGCCAGAGATCCTAGAGTAAACTCCTACGAGCAGTACTTC. Translated: CSARDPRVNSYEQYF.

This clonotype ranks as medium-sized. Because the library targeted alpha chains, this beta chain is an off-target read whose size means little. The chain joins TRBV15 to TRBJ1-2; D not certain. CDR3 length equals 16 residues. Trimming pared 0 bases from V and 1 base from J, leaving 12 bases between. Germline assignment: CDR1 LNHNV and CDR2 YYDKDF (reference sequence). CDR3 nucleotides: TGTGCCACCAGCAGAGAATCCTCTCCAGTTAACTATGGCTACACCTTC. Protein product: CATSRESSPVNYGYTF.

Within the sample, this clonotype is medium-sized. This beta chain lies outside the target of a library built for alpha chains; its clone size means little. The rearrangement links TRBV7-8 to TRBJ2-1; D not resolved. Germline-derived CDR1 and CDR2 are SGHVS and FQNEAQ. V was trimmed by 1 base and J by 5 bases, leaving 3 bases between them. The CDR3 spans 12 residues. The CDR3 sequence: CASSLEHNEQFF. The CDR3 bases are TGTGCCAGCAGCTTAGAACACAATGAGCAGTTCTTC.

By its share, this clonotype is large. This beta chain is a stray read from a library made for alpha chains; its abundance is not meaningful. The rearrangement joins TRBV29-1 to TRBJ1-1, with 8 nucleotides matching TRBD1. The CDR3 has 16 amino acids. Germline loops: CDR1 SQVTM, CDR2 ANQGSEA. V was pared by 5 bases and J by 2 bases, with 13 bases of the junction left unmatched. Written as DNA, the CDR3 is TGCAGCGTTACGGGGGCAGGGGGCTCTTCTAACACTGAAGCTTTCTTT. Protein sequence: CSVTGAGGSSNTEAFF. Full variable domain (missing parts from reference TRBV29-1 and TRBJ1-1): SAVISQKPSRDICQRGTSLTIQCQVDSQVTMMFWYRQQPGQSLTLIATANQGSEATYESGFVIDKFPISRPNLTFSTLTVSNMSPEDSSIYLCSVTGAGGSSNTEAFFGQGTRLTVV.

This clonotype rates as medium-sized. This beta chain appears as a stray read in a library generated for alpha chains; its size is not informative. This chain connects TRBV12-3 or TRBV12-4 to TRBJ1-4; D possibly corresponds to TRBD1 (6 bases). The length of the CDR3 is 12 residues. Trimming left V 7 bases short and J 5 bases short, with 8 bases between. The CDR3 spells CASTGVNEKLFF. Written as DNA, the CDR3 is TGTGCCAGCACAGGGGTGAATGAAAAACTGTTTTTT.

This clonotype was recorded many times. Since the library was made to target alpha chains, this beta chain is a stray read and its abundance is not meaningful. The chain carries TRBV3-1 and TRBJ1-3, with a tentative D call TRBD1 (6 bases). V lost 6 bases and J 3 bases, leaving 12 bases between the germline ends. The germline gives CDR1 LGHDT, CDR2 YNNKEL (reference sequence). The CDR3 has 14 residues. CDR3 loop: CASRPQGFGNTIYF. The CDR3 region has the DNA TGTGCCAGCAGACCACAGGGTTTTGGAAACACCATATATTTT.

Of note for this clonotype: This beta chain was picked up by a library intended for alpha chains and is off target, so its count carries little meaning. The chain uses TRBV2 and TRBJ2-7; D perhaps matches TRBD2 (7 bases). V was shortened by 8 bases and J by 7 bases, with 18 bases between the two germline ends. CDR1 is SNHLY, CDR2 FYNNEI, per germline. The CDR3 has 13 residues. CDR3 protein: CASGRGLALEQYF. CDR3 bases: TGTGCCAGCGGGCGGGGGCTTGCGTTAGAGCAGTACTTC.

By share of the sample, this clonotype is medium-sized (0.01 to 0.1%). Within a library made for alpha chains, this beta chain is off target, and its count is uninformative. This CDR3 is CSAREGGSTEAFF. In DNA form, the CDR3 reads TGCAGTGCTAGGGAGGGGGGTAGCACTGAAGCTTTCTTT. V usage is TRBV20-1 and J usage is TRBJ1-1, with D possibly TRBD1 on 6 matching bases. Germline CDR1 DFQATT, CDR2 SNEGSKA (reference sequence). V was cut by 3 bases and J by 4 bases, with 12 bases left in between. This CDR3 is built from 13 residues.

Concerning this clonotype itself: Because the library targeted alpha chains, this beta chain is an off-target read whose size means little. The chain combines TRBV12-3 or TRBV12-4 with TRBJ2-5, with 11 bases lining up with TRBD2. Trimming at V came to 6 bases and at J to 5 bases, leaving 8 bases not matched to a gene. The CDR3 totals 15 residues. CDR3 loop: CASRTLAGGSETQYF. The DNA of the CDR3 is TGTGCCAGCAGAACTTTAGCGGGAGGGTCGGAGACCCAGTACTTC.

This clonotype was counted at least ten times. The size of this beta chain means little, since it is a stray read in a library made for alpha chains. The chain has TRBV29-1 and TRBJ1-2; D might be TRBD1 (5 bases). This CDR3 region has 13 residues. V was cut by 7 bases and J by 4 bases, with 16 bases left in between. Per the germline V gene, CDR1 is SQVTM and CDR2 is ANQGSEA. Here the CDR3 reads CSAESGTAYGYTF. Written as DNA, the CDR3 is TGCAGCGCGGAAAGCGGGACGGCCTATGGCTACACCTTC.

With respect to this clonotype: This beta chain was picked up by a library intended for alpha chains and is off target, so its count carries little meaning. This chain uses TRBV7-3 with TRBJ1-1, with a tentative D call TRBD1 (6 bases). This CDR3 contains 14 residues. V was pared by 9 bases and J by 0 bases, with 14 bases between. Germline-derived CDR1 and CDR2 are SGHTA and FQGTGA. In nucleotides, the CDR3 is TGTGCCAGTTCCCCGGGACACGTGAACACTGAAGCTTTCTTT. It codes for CASSPGHVNTEAFF.

This clonotype was seen at least ten times. The junction and the germline gene differ at one end; a read error may be behind it. Within a library made for alpha chains, this beta chain is off target, and its count is uninformative. The chain has TRBV28 and TRBJ2-1, with unresolved D. CDR1 and CDR2 (germline): MDHEN, SYDVKM. The CDR3 is made up of 16 amino acids. The CDR3 coding sequence is TGTGCCAGCAGTTTACTCCGCAGAACATCCTCCAATGAGCAGTTCTTC. Its translation is CASSLLRRTSSNEQFF.

This clonotype was picked up many times. This beta chain came through as a stray read in a library set up for alpha chains, and its size says little. V usage is TRBV4-1 and J usage is TRBJ2-2; D is possibly TRBD1 (5 bases). Germline lookup yields CDR1 MGHRA and CDR2 YSYEKL. The V end lost 6 bases, the J end lost 7 bases, and 12 bases lay between the germline ends. The CDR3 loop spans 13 amino acids. CDR3 region: CASSSRDVGELFF. The CDR3 region has the DNA TGCGCCAGCAGTTCCAGGGATGTCGGGGAGCTGTTTTTT.

Many counts were recorded for this clonotype. Since it is a stray read in a library aimed at alpha chains, this beta chain has a size that is not meaningful. The rearrangement links TRBV20-1 to TRBJ2-3; D gene unclear. The CDR3 covers 12 residues. From germline, CDR1 is DFQATT and CDR2 SNEGSKA (reference sequence). Trimming removed 3 bases from V and 2 bases from J, with 6 bases in between. As DNA, the CDR3 is TGCAGTGCTAGGTTGTCCACAGATACGCAGTATTTT. This codes for CSARLSTDTQYF.

This clonotype is large. Found in a library prepared for alpha chains, this beta chain is an off-target read, and its abundance has little meaning. The V call is TRBV20-1, the J call TRBJ2-6; D gene unclear. Germline V lookup: CDR1 DFQATT, CDR2 SNEGSKA (reference sequence). The V gene lost 6 bases and the J gene lost 0 bases, with 12 bases spanning the gap. This CDR3 spans 15 amino acids. The CDR3: CSASTFPSGANVLTF. The CDR3 DNA follows: TGCAGTGCATCAACCTTCCCCTCTGGGGCCAACGTCCTGACTTTC.

This clonotype has a count of ten or more. A library prepared for alpha chains yielded this beta chain as an off-target read; its size is of little meaning. The chain is built from TRBV5-1 and TRBJ2-2; D gene unclear. With 0 bases removed from V and 6 bases from J, the gap between germline ends came to 9 bases. The CDR3 length is 14 residues. CDR1 is SGHRS and CDR2 is YFSETQ in the germline V gene. CDR3 in amino acids: CASSLALFPGELFF. In DNA, the CDR3 is TGCGCCAGCAGCTTGGCCTTGTTTCCCGGGGAGCTGTTTTTT.

This clonotype came up many times. This beta chain lies outside the target of a library built for alpha chains; its clone size means little. The rearrangement uses TRBV20-1 and TRBJ1-4; D uncertain. Germline values: CDR1 DFQATT, CDR2 SNEGSKA (reference sequence). The V end lost 3 bases, the J end lost 5 bases, and 13 bases lay between the germline ends. The CDR3 length is 14 residues. For the CDR3, the DNA is TGCAGTGCTAGCCCTACTGACCCGAATGAAAAACTGTTTTTT. It is translated as CSASPTDPNEKLFF.

This clonotype is deemed medium-sized. This beta chain appears as a stray read in a library generated for alpha chains; its size is not informative. V gene TRBV20-1 combines with J gene TRBJ1-2, with no clear D. Germline lookup yields CDR1 DFQATT and CDR2 SNEGSKA (reference sequence). V shed 3 bases and J shed 11 bases, with 13 bases lying between them. CDR3 length equals 11 residues. CDR3 in amino acids: CSASIRSIYTF. CDR3 DNA sequence: TGCAGTGCTAGTATCCGCAGTATTTACACCTTC.

This clonotype has ten or more counts. This beta chain was picked up by a library intended for alpha chains and is off target, so its count carries little meaning. The chain uses TRBV27 and TRBJ2-7, with 8 bases that match TRBD1. Germline V gene data show CDR1 as MNHEY and CDR2 as SMNVEV (reference sequence). This CDR3 region has 14 residues. The junction had 8 bases not matched to a gene; V was cut back by 6 bases and J by 4 bases. CDR3 residues: CASSLTGALYEQYF. DNA for the CDR3: TGTGCCAGCAGCCTGACAGGGGCACTATACGAGCAGTACTTC.

This clonotype showed up many times. Within a library made for alpha chains, this beta chain is off target, and its count is uninformative. This sequence joins TRBV7-2 and TRBJ1-1; D not certain. CDR3 length: 15 amino acids. The V and J ends lost 3 bases and 1 base respectively, with 12 bases between them. CDR1 is SGHTA, CDR2 FQGNSA, per germline. CDR3 sequence (DNA): TGTGCCAGCAGCTTTACCTACGACCCGAACACTGAAGCTTTCTTT. It codes for CASSFTYDPNTEAFF.

This clonotype was observed at least ten times. This beta chain is off target for a library built for alpha chains, so its abundance means little. V and J are TRBV6-1 and TRBJ1-1; TRBD1 matches 8 bases. This CDR3 region has 14 residues. The V and J ends lost 4 bases and 4 bases, in that order; junction bases with no gene match: 5. Germline V gene data show CDR1 as MNHNS and CDR2 as SASEGT. This CDR3 is CASSGPTGGTEAFF. In DNA, the CDR3 is TGTGCCAGCAGTGGACCCACAGGGGGCACTGAAGCTTTCTTT.

This clonotype was seen repeatedly, ten times or more. Because the library targeted alpha chains, this beta chain is an off-target read whose size means little. This rearrangement joins TRBV20-1 to TRBJ1-4; possibly TRBD1 for D (5 bases). The CDR3 extends over 16 amino acids. Germline-derived CDR1 and CDR2 are DFQATT and SNEGSKA (reference sequence). V lost 0 bases and J lost 4, with 15 bases in between. The CDR3 bases are TGCAGTGCTAGAGATGGGGGGACGGCCCGTAATGAAAAACTGTTTTTT. Residues: CSARDGGTARNEKLFF.

Many counts were recorded for this clonotype. This beta chain turned up in a library designed for alpha chains; as an off-target read, its abundance says little. This sequence joins TRBV11-3 and TRBJ2-3; 14 bases are shared with TRBD2. This CDR3 is built from 18 residues. Trimming cost V 5 bases and J 9 bases; bases outside gene matches: 16. Germline V gene sequence: CDR1 SGHNT, CDR2 YENEEA. This chain's CDR3 is CASSHGLAGGLSPETQYF. Written as DNA, the CDR3 is TGTGCCAGCAGCCACGGACTAGCGGGAGGCCTCTCCCCGGAGACGCAGTATTTT.

Regarding this clonotype: The library was built for alpha chains, so this beta chain is an off-target read and its size means little. The CDR3 sequence: CATSGVRSGTSYNEQFF. DNA of the CDR3: TGTGCCACCAGTGGGGTTAGATCGGGAACCTCCTACAATGAGCAGTTCTTC. The chain couples TRBV24-1 to TRBJ2-1, with D possibly matching TRBD2 (5 bases). Germline V gene data show CDR1 as KGHDR and CDR2 as SFDVKD. CDR3 length: 17 residues. V lost 5 bases to trimming and J lost 0 bases, with 16 bases between them.

By share, this clonotype ranks as medium-sized. A library prepared for alpha chains yielded this beta chain as an off-target read; its size is of little meaning. The chain carries TRBV12-3 or TRBV12-4 and TRBJ2-7; D not resolved. The CDR3 runs to 15 residues. V lost 7 bases and J lost 3, with 19 bases in between. This chain's CDR3 is CASTLSSGNRYEQYF. CDR3 DNA: TGTGCCAGCACCCTCTCGTCGGGCAACCGCTACGAGCAGTACTTC.

This clonotype qualifies as medium-sized. Because the library targeted alpha chains, this beta chain is an off-target read whose size means little. The chain employs TRBV5-4 and TRBJ1-4; D uncertain. Per germline, CDR1 SGHNT and CDR2 YYREEE (reference sequence). This CDR3 spans 14 amino acids. Trimming pared 3 bases from V and 5 bases from J, leaving 11 bases between. CDR3 DNA sequence: TGTGCCAGCAGCTCAATGGGTCCGAATGAAAAACTGTTTTTT. This translates into CASSSMGPNEKLFF.

In this sample, this clonotype is medium-sized. A library prepared for alpha chains yielded this beta chain as an off-target read; its size is of little meaning. V usage is TRBV10-3 and J usage is TRBJ2-3; no clear D. This CDR3 contains 13 residues. Trimming shortened V by 3 bases and J by 5 bases, and 9 bases separated the two germline ends. Germline loops: CDR1 ENHRY, CDR2 SYGVKD. Here the CDR3 DNA reads TGTGCCATCAGTGACAGCTCTAAAGATACGCAGTATTTT. Translation gives CAISDSSKDTQYF.

This clonotype is medium-sized by share. Since the library was made to target alpha chains, this beta chain is a stray read and its abundance is not meaningful. The chain recombines TRBV6-5 with TRBJ1-5; TRBD1 matches 8 bases. The junction had 10 bases not matched to a gene; V was cut back by 6 bases and J by 9 bases. The CDR3 sequence is 14 residues long. CDR1 is MNHEY, CDR2 SVGAGI, per germline. CDR3 sequence: CASRKTGEEWPQHF. DNA for the CDR3: TGTGCCAGCAGGAAGACAGGGGAAGAATGGCCCCAGCATTTT.